The rows below give T cell receptor beta chains drawn from one sample of a study of CD8+CD57+ T cells in acquired aplastic anemia. TCRdb reanalysed the reads using MiXCR and keeps one entry per CDR3 protein. The sample shows more than 150,000 distinct CDR3 sequences, about half of them seen only once. Source material: sorted CD4+, CD8+, or CD8+CD57+ T cells (not recorded which) from PBMCs. The source of these receptors is a human donor with aplastic anemia. The CDR3 runs from the conserved cysteine through the conserved F or W. D genes are given only for firm matches. Size values are once, few and many counts, or a class for expanded clones, and some rows have none.

V gene	J gene	D gene	clone size	CDR3 protein	CDR3 DNA
TRBV19	TRBJ2-7	TRBD1	.	CASSRTKGTGTREQYF	TGTGCCAGTAGTAGGACGAAAGGGACAGGCACGCGCGAGCAGTACTTC
TRBV7-9	TRBJ1-6	.	many	CASSYSGDSPLHF	TGTGCCAGCAGCTACTCTGGTGATTCACCCCTCCACTTT
TRBV7-2	TRBJ1-1	TRBD1	.	CAGRDSRNTEAFF	TGTGCCGGTCGGGACAGCAGGAACACTGAAGCTTTCTTT
TRBV19	TRBJ2-5	.	.	CASPHREETQYF	TGTGCCAGTCCACACAGGGAAGAGACCCAGTACTTC
TRBV6-2/TRBV6-3	TRBJ1-2	.	few	CASSYSIPGSSTNYGYTF	TGTGCCAGCAGTTACTCGATTCCAGGGTCCTCAACTAACTATGGCTACACCTTC
TRBV28	TRBJ1-2	TRBD1	many	CASSWTGFGGYTF	TGTGCCAGCAGTTGGACAGGGTTTGGTGGCTACACCTTC
TRBV29-1	TRBJ1-2	.	few	CSVEVTGRREGYTF	TGCAGCGTTGAGGTTACAGGCCGACGAGAAGGCTACACCTTC
TRBV13	TRBJ1-1	.	.	CASRGQMNTEAFF	TGTGCCAGCAGGGGGCAGATGAACACTGAAGCTTTCTTT
TRBV14	TRBJ1-2	TRBD1	once	CASSQDWRQGATERGGYTF	TGTGCCAGCAGCCAAGATTGGAGGCAGGGGGCGACCGAAAGGGGCGGCTACACCTTC
TRBV20-1	TRBJ2-1	.	many	CSARRLGFYNEQFF	TGCAGTGCTAGAAGACTTGGGTTCTACAATGAGCAGTTCTTC
TRBV6-1	TRBJ2-2	.	many	CASSARGLSNTGELFF	TGTGCCAGCAGTGCCAGGGGACTCTCTAACACCGGGGAGCTGTTTTTT
TRBV24-1	TRBJ2-3	TRBD2	.	CATSRGLAGVDTQYF	TGTGCCACCAGTCGGGGACTAGCGGGGGTTGATACGCAGTATTTT
TRBV7-3	TRBJ2-3	TRBD2	many	CASSLIGRRASGGFDTQYF	TGTGCCAGCAGCTTAATAGGGCGAAGGGCTAGCGGGGGGTTCGATACGCAGTATTTT
TRBV9	TRBJ2-3	.	.	CASSVSGPRDFAYDTQYF	TGTGCCAGCAGCGTATCGGGCCCAAGGGACTTTGCTTACGATACGCAGTATTTT
TRBV19	TRBJ2-6	.	.	CASSIRGGSGANVLTF	TGTGCCAGTAGTATCAGGGGGGGCTCTGGGGCCAACGTCCTGACTTTC
TRBV20-1	TRBJ1-1	TRBD1	many	CSAARTGEAFF	TGCAGTGCTGCGCGGACAGGAGAAGCTTTCTTT
TRBV6-2/TRBV6-3	TRBJ1-5	TRBD1	few	CATTTGGGQPQHF	TGTGCTACAACGACAGGGGGCGGTCAGCCCCAGCATTTT
TRBV3-1	TRBJ2-1	TRBD2	.	CASSRGTSGTSYNEQFF	TGTGCCAGCAGCCGGGGGACTAGCGGGACGTCCTACAATGAGCAGTTCTTC
TRBV25-1	TRBJ2-5	TRBD2	.	CASSVSAGGDILETQYF	TGTGCCAGCAGCGTCTCTGCGGGGGGTGACATTTTGGAGACCCAGTACTTC
TRBV9	TRBJ2-1	TRBD2	many	CASSGGAGGYSYNEQFF	TGTGCCAGCAGCGGAGGAGCGGGGGGATACTCCTACAATGAGCAGTTCTTC
TRBV11-2	TRBJ2-1	.	many	CASSSKGPAGYEQFF	TGTGCCAGCAGCTCAAAAGGGCCAGCGGGTTATGAGCAGTTCTTC
TRBV7-2	TRBJ2-1	TRBD2	many	CASSPGGSRNNEQFF	TGTGCCAGCAGCCCAGGCGGGAGTCGGAACAATGAGCAGTTCTTC
TRBV10-3	TRBJ1-2	TRBD1	.	CAISESQGAKKYGYTF	TGTGCCATCAGTGAGTCACAGGGGGCTAAGAAATATGGCTACACCTTC
TRBV29-1	TRBJ2-2	TRBD2	many	CSVALGGDTGELFF	TGCAGCGTTGCCCTGGGAGGGGACACCGGGGAGCTGTTTTTT
TRBV19	TRBJ1-2	TRBD1	.	CASSPSRGNSGYTF	TGTGCCAGCTCTCCATCCAGGGGGAATTCTGGCTACACCTTC
TRBV11-2	TRBJ1-4	TRBD1	.	CASSLGTGIGTDEKLFF	TGTGCCAGCAGCTTAGGGACAGGGATCGGAACTGATGAAAAACTGTTTTTT
TRBV15	TRBJ1-2	.	.	CATSVDRPGFNYGYTF	TGTGCCACCAGCGTTGACCGCCCGGGCTTTAACTATGGCTACACCTTC
TRBV12-3/TRBV12-4	TRBJ2-5	TRBD2	.	CASREHSGGKETQYF	TGTGCCAGCAGGGAACACTCGGGGGGAAAAGAGACCCAGTACTTC
TRBV4-2	TRBJ2-3	.	many	CASSQEGPITDTQYF	TGTGCCAGCAGCCAAGAGGGGCCTATCACAGATACGCAGTATTTT
TRBV6-1	TRBJ2-1	.	many	CASTPEYGHNEQFF	TGTGCCAGCACCCCAGAATACGGCCACAATGAGCAGTTCTTC
TRBV7-8	TRBJ1-2	.	.	CASSFDPGHSRYGYTF	TGTGCCAGCAGCTTCGACCCGGGACATTCTAGATATGGCTACACCTTC
TRBV29-1	TRBJ1-2	.	many	CSVDTLGGDGYTF	TGCAGCGTTGATACGCTGGGGGGCGATGGCTACACCTTC
TRBV29-1	TRBJ1-2	TRBD1	few	CSAGGLGQGEGYTF	TGCAGCGCCGGAGGCTTGGGACAGGGGGAAGGCTACACCTTC
TRBV29-1	TRBJ1-2	.	.	CSVVGSGVDYGYTF	TGCAGCGTTGTAGGGTCAGGGGTTGACTATGGCTACACCTTC
TRBV20-1	TRBJ2-2	.	many	CSARGPGAGELFF	TGCAGTGCTAGAGGGCCCGGGGCCGGGGAGCTGTTTTTT
TRBV19	TRBJ1-5	.	once	CATSRGISNQPQHF	TGTGCCACCTCCCGGGGGATTAGCAATCAGCCCCAGCATTTT
TRBV19	TRBJ1-1	.	once	CASSTGTKVKAFF	TGTGCCAGTAGTACCGGGACCAAGGTAAAAGCTTTCTTT
TRBV5-5	TRBJ2-5	.	few	CASSLGPNGIQETRYF	TGTGCCAGCAGCTTGGGACCAAACGGGATCCAAGAGACCCGGTACTTC
TRBV29-1	TRBJ2-7	.	.	CSGTVTYEQYF	TGCAGCGGGACAGTAACATACGAGCAGTACTTC
TRBV7-3	TRBJ1-6	.	.	CASSLEEGSPLHF	TGTGCCAGCAGCTTAGAGGAGGGATCACCCCTCCACTTT
TRBV19	TRBJ2-2	.	many	CASQIRGGPGELFF	TGTGCCAGTCAAATCAGGGGGGGCCCCGGGGAGCTGTTTTTT
TRBV6-5	TRBJ2-7	.	.	CASSYGTQSYEQYF	TGTGCCAGCAGTTACGGGACACAGTCCTACGAGCAGTACTTC
TRBV20-1	TRBJ2-1	.	once	CSAAVTPSSYNEQFF	TGCAGTGCTGCAGTTACTCCGAGCTCCTACAATGAGCAGTTCTTC
TRBV10-3	TRBJ1-1	TRBD1	.	CAISEYGTGGTEAFF	TGTGCCATCAGTGAATATGGGACAGGGGGAACTGAAGCTTTCTTT
TRBV12-3/TRBV12-4	TRBJ2-1	.	many	CASSFRGSYNEQFF	TGTGCCAGCAGTTTTCGGGGCTCCTACAATGAGCAGTTCTTC
TRBV4-2	TRBJ2-3	TRBD1	.	CASSTWDRRHTDTQYF	TGTGCCAGCAGCACCTGGGACAGACGACACACAGATACGCAGTATTTT
TRBV7-2	TRBJ2-3	.	.	CASMRSWTDTQYF	TGTGCCAGCATGAGATCTTGGACAGATACGCAGTATTTT
TRBV30	TRBJ1-1	.	few	CAWSDGGGNTEAFF	TGTGCCTGGAGTGATGGGGGGGGGAACACTGAAGCTTTCTTT
TRBV24-1	TRBJ2-1	.	.	CATSKDVLGINEQFF	TGTGCCACCAGTAAGGATGTTCTGGGAATAAATGAGCAGTTCTTC
TRBV20-1	TRBJ2-7	TRBD1	.	CSSKGQLSPYEQYF	TGCAGTTCAAAGGGACAGCTGAGCCCCTACGAGCAGTACTTC
TRBV11-3	TRBJ2-5	TRBD1	many	CASSPTPGQGQETQYF	TGTGCCAGCAGCCCAACGCCGGGACAGGGTCAAGAGACCCAGTACTTC
TRBV3-1	TRBJ2-1	TRBD2	few	CASSQDRWEGSSYNEQFF	TGTGCCAGCAGCCAAGATCGTTGGGAGGGATCCTCCTACAATGAGCAGTTCTTC